This T cell receptor beta chain was sequenced in a study of blood T cell repertoires in COVID-19 (dated by TCRdb to about 2020). Regarding the complete study: Samples from collaborators originated in the United States, Italy and Spain and spanned both the acute and convalescent phases of COVID-19. The prospective study material was composed of cDNA or gDNA derived from T cells, B-cell-depleted T cells, or PBMCs. Subjects who had been exposed to COVID-19, were actively infected with it, or had recovered from it provided the deeply sampled blood TCRbeta repertoires that made up the dataset. The repertoires were released in a freely available public database meant as a resource for research on the immune response to SARS-CoV-2. The samples were drawn from two sources: the first 160 participants of the ongoing ImmuneRACE study, and 1,000 to 1,500 subjects contributed by 6 global collaborators. Nearly every sample came with metadata listing a de-identified subject ID, COVID-19 status, age in years and sex. Where available, HLA class I and class II types were taken from metadata supplied by the sample provider and were not determined by assay-based typing. General conclusions and limits of the study: The amount of clinical and demographic metadata varied by source and participant and was provided uncurated.

TCRbeta CDR3 regions were amplified from genomic DNA using the immunoSEQ Assay, a bias-controlled multiplex PCR. The published analysis was carried out like this. Nucleated cell counts per sample were estimated from amplification of reference gene primers within the assay. To quantify the absolute abundance of each unique TCRbeta CDR3 rearrangement, sequence reads were collapsed and filtered. For each sample, productive Simpson clonality was calculated as the square root of Simpson's diversity index across productive rearrangements. As stored in TCRdb, this immuneACCESS dataset retains in-frame rearrangements with V and J assigned. A fraction of the clones does not appear; measured against another copy, unresolved V genes explain less than half of the discrepancy, and the remainder lacks a known reason. From that table come the V and J calls and clone size; the DNA was used to work out D and trimming. A total of 270,000 or so clones appear in this sample, roughly 84% of them only once. Of the sample, less than 4% is held by the ten largest clones.

Each collaborating institution followed its own protocols to collect whole blood in K2EDTA tubes. For TCRbeta analysis, collaborator samples were shipped as frozen whole blood, as isolated PBMCs, or as DNA extracted from either sample type. With regard to this clone: Its antigen specificity is not known. Base qualities are not at hand, and no much larger clone is one base apart.

V and J are truncated by 3 bases and 5 bases respectively, leaving an intervening sequence of 14 bases. The CDR3 has 14 amino acids, counting the end cysteine and phenylalanine. CDR3 DNA is the only sequence kept; it has 42 bases, read in frame from the first base. According to the germline V gene (reference sequence), CDR1 reads DFQATT and CDR2 reads SNEGSKA. This clonotype was sampled from a woman between 18 and 30 years old with acute or convalescent COVID-19. Material for sequencing was peripheral blood. The chain couples TRBV20-1 to TRBJ2-1, with TRBD2 perhaps the D gene, on 5 matching bases. CDR3 reads: CSASLHPTNNEQFF. The nucleotide sequence is TGCAGTGCTAGTTTGCATCCGACTAACAATGAGCAGTTCTTC.